This T cell receptor beta chain was documented in a study of blood T cell repertoires in COVID-19. Across the whole study: Samples of COVID-19 (acute and convalescent) were obtained from the United States, Italy and Spain. In each case, the material was cDNA or gDNA derived from T cells, B-cell-depleted T cells, or PBMCs.

The germline CDR1 and CDR2 sequences are SGHRS and YFSETQ. V gave up 0 bases and J gave up 0 bases, with 13 bases separating them. The CDR3 spans 16 residues. As processed by the authors: Reference gene primers were amplified, and this amplification served to estimate nucleated cell counts. Libraries were prepared by immunoSEQ multiplex PCR; TCRdb keeps only in-frame clonotypes and omits some of them. V, J and clone size are taken as reported in that table, and D and trimming were inferred from the DNA itself. The repertoire holds approximately 61,000 clones, with roughly 80% as singletons. The sample taken for sequencing was peripheral blood. The chain couples TRBV5-1 to TRBJ2-7; weak D call: TRBD1 (6 bases). This receptor was obtained from a man aged 70 or older with acute or convalescent COVID-19. The CDR3 region is CASSLDPDRSSYEQYF. The CDR3 bases are TGCGCCAGCAGCTTGGACCCCGACAGGAGCTCCTACGAGCAGTACTTC.